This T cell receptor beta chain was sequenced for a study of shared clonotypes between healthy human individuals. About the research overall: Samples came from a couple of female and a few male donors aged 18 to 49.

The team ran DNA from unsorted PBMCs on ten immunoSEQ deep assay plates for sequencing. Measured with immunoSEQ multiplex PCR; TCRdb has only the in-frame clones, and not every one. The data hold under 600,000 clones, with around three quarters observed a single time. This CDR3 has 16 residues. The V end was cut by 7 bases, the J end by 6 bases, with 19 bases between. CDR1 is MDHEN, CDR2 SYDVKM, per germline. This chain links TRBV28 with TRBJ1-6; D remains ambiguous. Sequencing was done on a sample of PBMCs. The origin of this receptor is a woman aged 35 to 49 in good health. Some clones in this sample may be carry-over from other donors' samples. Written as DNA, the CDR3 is TGTGCCAGCACCGAAAAGCGGGTCGCGCGTAATTCACCCCTCCACTTT. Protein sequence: CASTEKRVARNSPLHF.